A selection of T cell receptor beta chains follows, all from one sample in a study of blood T cell repertoires in COVID-19. Clones were read by immunoSEQ multiplex PCR, and TCRdb kept only the in-frame ones, dropping some. The repertoire holds approximately 200,000 clones, with roughly 81% as singletons. Source material: peripheral blood. The source of these receptors is a man between 50 and 59 years old who had recovered from COVID-19. The CDR3 runs from the conserved cysteine through the conserved F or W. A D gene is named only where the DNA matches it firmly. Where a row states a size, it is once, few, many or the class of an expanded clone; other rows omit it.

clone size: .
J gene: TRBJ2-2
D gene: .
V gene: TRBV2
CDR3 protein: CASSEEGRINTGELFF
CDR3 DNA: TGTGCCAGCAGTGAGGAGGGCAGGATTAACACCGGGGAGCTGTTTTTT

clone size: few
J gene: TRBJ2-3
D gene: .
V gene: TRBV18
CDR3 protein: CASSPNGHDTQYF
CDR3 DNA: TGTGCCAGCTCACCAAACGGACACGATACGCAGTATTTT

clone size: once
J gene: TRBJ2-7
D gene: .
V gene: TRBV28
CDR3 protein: CASSSSRTAREQYF
CDR3 DNA: TGTGCCAGCAGTTCCTCAAGGACAGCACGGGAGCAGTACTTC

clone size: .
J gene: TRBJ2-1
D gene: TRBD2
V gene: TRBV28
CDR3 protein: CASRAPGTSGRNEQFF
CDR3 DNA: TGTGCCAGCAGAGCCCCCGGGACTAGCGGGAGGAATGAGCAGTTCTTC

clone size: .
J gene: TRBJ2-3
D gene: .
V gene: TRBV5-1
CDR3 protein: CASSRRDTTDTQYF
CDR3 DNA: TGCGCCAGCTCGCGCCGGGACACCACAGATACGCAGTATTTT

clone size: .
J gene: TRBJ2-3
D gene: .
V gene: TRBV5-1
CDR3 protein: CASSLGPGGPADTQYF
CDR3 DNA: TGCGCCAGCAGCTTGGGGCCAGGGGGGCCCGCAGATACGCAGTATTTT

clone size: .
J gene: TRBJ1-5
D gene: .
V gene: TRBV28
CDR3 protein: CANSGTNQPQHF
CDR3 DNA: TGTGCCAATTCGGGGACAAATCAGCCCCAGCATTTT

clone size: few
J gene: TRBJ2-5
D gene: .
V gene: TRBV15
CDR3 protein: CATSRGGSLQETQYF
CDR3 DNA: TGTGCCACCAGCAGAGGCGGTAGCCTCCAAGAGACCCAGTACTTC

clone size: .
J gene: TRBJ2-7
D gene: TRBD2
V gene: TRBV27
CDR3 protein: CASRPQGLVTYEQYF
CDR3 DNA: TGTGCCAGCAGGCCTCAGGGACTAGTTACCTACGAGCAGTACTTC

clone size: few
J gene: TRBJ2-1
D gene: .
V gene: TRBV3-1/TRBV3-2
CDR3 protein: CASSPYAGRKNEQFF
CDR3 DNA: TGTGCCAGCAGCCCCTATGCAGGCCGAAAGAATGAGCAGTTCTTC

clone size: .
J gene: TRBJ1-1
D gene: .
V gene: TRBV19
CDR3 protein: CASSSRVGGPEAFF
CDR3 DNA: TGTGCCAGTAGCTCACGGGTAGGGGGACCTGAAGCTTTCTTT

clone size: .
J gene: TRBJ2-1
D gene: TRBD2
V gene: TRBV5-1
CDR3 protein: CASSTRGDEQFF
CDR3 DNA: TGCGCCAGCTCAACCCGGGGGGATGAGCAGTTCTTC

clone size: few
J gene: TRBJ2-1
D gene: TRBD2
V gene: TRBV14
CDR3 protein: CASSQDLGLAGMYEQFF
CDR3 DNA: TGTGCCAGCAGCCAAGATCTGGGACTAGCGGGAATGTATGAGCAGTTCTTC

clone size: .
J gene: TRBJ2-6
D gene: .
V gene: TRBV5-5
CDR3 protein: CASSLGPRGHSGANVLTF
CDR3 DNA: TGTGCCAGCAGCTTGGGGCCAAGGGGCCACTCTGGGGCCAACGTCCTGACTTTC

clone size: few
J gene: TRBJ1-2
D gene: TRBD1
V gene: TRBV6-6
CDR3 protein: CASRDRRNYGYTF
CDR3 DNA: TGTGCCAGCAGGGACAGGCGTAACTATGGCTACACCTTC

clone size: .
J gene: TRBJ2-6
D gene: TRBD1
V gene: TRBV5-1
CDR3 protein: CASRDDRAGANVLTF
CDR3 DNA: TGCGCCAGCAGGGACGACAGGGCTGGGGCCAACGTCCTGACTTTC

clone size: .
J gene: TRBJ2-7
D gene: TRBD1
V gene: TRBV18
CDR3 protein: CASSPGQGVFEQYF
CDR3 DNA: TGTGCCAGCTCACCGGGACAGGGGGTGTTCGAGCAGTACTTC

clone size: .
J gene: TRBJ2-7
D gene: .
V gene: TRBV18
CDR3 protein: CASSPGLDYEQYF
CDR3 DNA: TGTGCCAGCTCCCCGGGACTGGACTACGAGCAGTACTTC

clone size: .
J gene: TRBJ2-5
D gene: TRBD2
V gene: TRBV2
CDR3 protein: CASSVDSGERETQYF
CDR3 DNA: TGTGCCAGCAGTGTGGATAGCGGGGAACGGGAGACCCAGTACTTC

clone size: once
J gene: TRBJ2-5
D gene: TRBD1
V gene: TRBV4-1
CDR3 protein: CASSQGRTGPQETQYF
CDR3 DNA: TGCGCCAGCAGCCAAGGGAGGACAGGGCCCCAAGAGACCCAGTACTTC

clone size: .
J gene: TRBJ1-3
D gene: TRBD1
V gene: TRBV5-1
CDR3 protein: CASQGGTGNTIYF
CDR3 DNA: TGCGCCAGCCAGGGGGGAACTGGAAACACCATATATTTT

clone size: .
J gene: TRBJ2-7
D gene: .
V gene: TRBV6-2/TRBV6-3
CDR3 protein: CASSYSIPGVYEQYF
CDR3 DNA: TGTGCCAGCAGTTACTCGATACCAGGGGTTTACGAGCAGTACTTC

clone size: .
J gene: TRBJ1-1
D gene: TRBD1
V gene: TRBV27
CDR3 protein: CASSLRTGLMNTEAFF
CDR3 DNA: TGTGCCAGCAGTCTCCGGACAGGGCTGATGAACACTGAAGCTTTCTTT

clone size: .
J gene: TRBJ1-5
D gene: .
V gene: TRBV6-5
CDR3 protein: CASRQPSNQPQHF
CDR3 DNA: TGTGCCAGCCGACAACCGAGCAATCAGCCCCAGCATTTT

clone size: .
J gene: TRBJ1-5
D gene: TRBD1
V gene: TRBV6-2/TRBV6-3
CDR3 protein: CASSWDSHSNQPQHF
CDR3 DNA: TGTGCCAGCAGTTGGGACAGCCACAGCAATCAGCCCCAGCATTTT

clone size: once
J gene: TRBJ2-2
D gene: .
V gene: TRBV5-1
CDR3 protein: CASSLAIVSGELFF
CDR3 DNA: TGCGCCAGCAGCTTGGCGATAGTTTCCGGGGAGCTGTTTTTT

clone size: many
J gene: TRBJ2-3
D gene: .
V gene: TRBV6-5
CDR3 protein: CASSYGQGTDTQYF
CDR3 DNA: TGTGCCAGCAGTTACGGTCAGGGGACAGATACGCAGTATTTT

clone size: .
J gene: TRBJ2-7
D gene: TRBD2
V gene: TRBV28
CDR3 protein: CGTGGRYEQYF
CDR3 DNA: TGCGGTACGGGGGGTAGGTACGAGCAGTACTTC

clone size: few
J gene: TRBJ1-5
D gene: .
V gene: TRBV18
CDR3 protein: CASSPPGLRGAQPQHF
CDR3 DNA: TGTGCCAGCTCACCACCGGGACTTCGGGGCGCCCAGCCCCAGCATTTT

clone size: .
J gene: TRBJ1-2
D gene: .
V gene: TRBV6-6
CDR3 protein: CASTYGGYGYTF
CDR3 DNA: TGTGCCAGCACCTACGGAGGCTATGGCTACACCTTC